Here is one T cell receptor (beta chain) with its context. The data belong to a study of PD-L1 blockade in urothelial cancer. Pretreatment sampling and on-treatment sampling together yielded between 1 and 8 samples for each patient. Libraries were prepared by immunoSEQ multiplex PCR; TCRdb keeps only in-frame clonotypes and omits some of them. The table records approximately 71,000 clones, approximately 88% of them present only once. The CDR3 has 14 residues. CDR1 is LNHNV, CDR2 YYDKDF, per germline (reference sequence). J was trimmed by 3 bases and V by 4 bases; bases with no gene match: 3. The sequences come from PBMCs, collected around atezolizumab (anti-PD-L1) treatment. This chain joins TRBV15 and TRBJ2-1; 7 nucleotides agree with TRBD1. The sequence was collected from a man between 60 and 70 years old with urothelial cancer. The CDR3 DNA follows: TGTGCCACCAGCACGTCAGGGGGCTACAATGAGCAGTTCTTC. It is translated as CATSTSGGYNEQFF.